Listed below are T cell receptor beta chains from one sample, sequenced in a study of T cells in Graves' hyperthyroidism and ophthalmopathy. Each CDR3 protein gets one entry after TCRdb re-called the multiplex PCR reads with MiXCR. The sample lists 470,000 or so distinct CDR3 sequences; 20% were seen once. Source material: blood. These receptor sequences come from a man aged 18 to 30 with Graves' hyperthyroidism. The conserved cysteine and the conserved F or W are not part of the CDR3 here. The order of the fields is D gene, J gene, V gene, clone size, CDR3 protein. The D gene is left open where the match is weak. Where a row states a size, it is once, few, many or the class of an expanded clone; other rows omit it.

d_gene: TRBD1
j_gene: TRBJ2-1
v_gene: TRBV27
abundance: -
CDR3aa: ASSPQGNEQF

d_gene: -
j_gene: TRBJ2-5
v_gene: TRBV12-3/TRBV12-4
abundance: many
CDR3aa: ASRPNAGRETQY

d_gene: -
j_gene: TRBJ2-7
v_gene: TRBV12-3/TRBV12-4
abundance: -
CDR3aa: ASSLIWSGQSSYEQY

d_gene: -
j_gene: TRBJ1-5
v_gene: TRBV19
abundance: many
CDR3aa: ASSITGGGNQPQH

d_gene: TRBD2
j_gene: TRBJ2-5
v_gene: TRBV6-5
abundance: -
CDR3aa: ASSWGTSPQTQY

d_gene: TRBD1
j_gene: TRBJ1-1
v_gene: TRBV20-1
abundance: -
CDR3aa: SALGRDRGGIAF

d_gene: -
j_gene: TRBJ1-5
v_gene: TRBV6-2/TRBV6-3
abundance: many
CDR3aa: ASSSRGGTIRPLQPQH

d_gene: -
j_gene: TRBJ1-2
v_gene: TRBV6-5
abundance: many
CDR3aa: ASSYSSAGVGYT

d_gene: -
j_gene: TRBJ1-2
v_gene: TRBV5-1
abundance: once
CDR3aa: ASRIEGPNPYGYT

d_gene: -
j_gene: TRBJ2-7
v_gene: TRBV18
abundance: few
CDR3aa: ASSKRQTYEQY

d_gene: -
j_gene: TRBJ2-5
v_gene: TRBV12-3/TRBV12-4
abundance: -
CDR3aa: ASRLSGGETQY

d_gene: TRBD1
j_gene: TRBJ1-1
v_gene: TRBV28
abundance: many
CDR3aa: ASQQGLNTEAF

d_gene: -
j_gene: TRBJ2-7
v_gene: TRBV20-1
abundance: -
CDR3aa: SATTRNSYEQY

d_gene: -
j_gene: TRBJ2-5
v_gene: TRBV12-3/TRBV12-4
abundance: -
CDR3aa: ASSEAEAGLSTQY

d_gene: TRBD1
j_gene: TRBJ1-1
v_gene: TRBV20-1
abundance: -
CDR3aa: SARYTGQGEAF

d_gene: TRBD2
j_gene: TRBJ2-5
v_gene: TRBV7-8
abundance: many
CDR3aa: ASSFPGLAGDGETQY

d_gene: TRBD1
j_gene: TRBJ1-1
v_gene: TRBV10-3
abundance: -
CDR3aa: AIAGTVNTEAF

d_gene: TRBD1
j_gene: TRBJ2-7
v_gene: TRBV28
abundance: few
CDR3aa: ASSNPGGQGLYEQY

d_gene: -
j_gene: TRBJ2-7
v_gene: TRBV12-3/TRBV12-4
abundance: many
CDR3aa: ASSFPGAYEQY

d_gene: -
j_gene: TRBJ1-2
v_gene: TRBV30
abundance: many
CDR3aa: AWSVQFYGYT

d_gene: -
j_gene: TRBJ2-6
v_gene: TRBV2
abundance: many
CDR3aa: ASSVGQVFSGANVLT

d_gene: -
j_gene: TRBJ1-1
v_gene: TRBV6-2/TRBV6-3
abundance: -
CDR3aa: ASSSPGTSDF

d_gene: TRBD1
j_gene: TRBJ2-7
v_gene: TRBV19
abundance: -
CDR3aa: ASSSQGVSYEQY

d_gene: TRBD1
j_gene: TRBJ2-5
v_gene: TRBV15
abundance: many
CDR3aa: ATSSRDRGFETQY

d_gene: -
j_gene: TRBJ2-5
v_gene: TRBV12-3/TRBV12-4
abundance: many
CDR3aa: ASSLNRGLMETQY

d_gene: -
j_gene: TRBJ2-2
v_gene: TRBV7-6
abundance: -
CDR3aa: ASSQGPAGTGELF

d_gene: TRBD2
j_gene: TRBJ2-5
v_gene: TRBV30
abundance: many
CDR3aa: AWSRDYGETQY

d_gene: -
j_gene: TRBJ1-2
v_gene: TRBV29-1
abundance: -
CDR3aa: SVADSLGAGYT

d_gene: -
j_gene: TRBJ1-5
v_gene: TRBV6-1
abundance: many
CDR3aa: ASSRPSNQPQH

d_gene: -
j_gene: TRBJ2-5
v_gene: TRBV30
abundance: -
CDR3aa: AWKEGAEETQY

d_gene: -
j_gene: TRBJ2-7
v_gene: TRBV28
abundance: few
CDR3aa: ASSLLPQRPSYEQY

d_gene: TRBD2
j_gene: TRBJ2-5
v_gene: TRBV7-9
abundance: few
CDR3aa: ASSSEPGGAQY

d_gene: -
j_gene: TRBJ2-4
v_gene: TRBV19
abundance: few
CDR3aa: ASMSLIQGRSKNIQY

d_gene: TRBD1
j_gene: TRBJ1-1
v_gene: TRBV12-3/TRBV12-4
abundance: -
CDR3aa: ASSFVVGQGATEAF

d_gene: TRBD1
j_gene: TRBJ2-2
v_gene: TRBV28
abundance: -
CDR3aa: ASSPDRGRDKGTGELF

d_gene: -
j_gene: TRBJ2-7
v_gene: TRBV27
abundance: many
CDR3aa: ASSQNGWEQY

d_gene: TRBD1
j_gene: TRBJ2-7
v_gene: TRBV27
abundance: many
CDR3aa: ASSHGTVYEQY

d_gene: -
j_gene: TRBJ1-3
v_gene: TRBV3-1
abundance: -
CDR3aa: ASSPSLIEAAGHTIY

d_gene: -
j_gene: TRBJ1-2
v_gene: TRBV7-3
abundance: many
CDR3aa: AIELGQNYGYT

d_gene: -
j_gene: TRBJ2-7
v_gene: TRBV28
abundance: many
CDR3aa: ASSLDLQGFEQY

d_gene: TRBD1
j_gene: TRBJ1-2
v_gene: TRBV9
abundance: few
CDR3aa: ASRIRDRGFYGYT

d_gene: TRBD1
j_gene: TRBJ1-3
v_gene: TRBV5-1
abundance: many
CDR3aa: ASSTGDVSGNTIY

d_gene: -
j_gene: TRBJ1-1
v_gene: TRBV7-9
abundance: many
CDR3aa: ASSRGLDLEAF

d_gene: -
j_gene: TRBJ2-7
v_gene: TRBV28
abundance: many
CDR3aa: ASSAGQPSYEQY

d_gene: TRBD1
j_gene: TRBJ2-5
v_gene: TRBV2
abundance: many
CDR3aa: ASSRFTGTEETQY

d_gene: -
j_gene: TRBJ1-4
v_gene: TRBV6-1
abundance: -
CDR3aa: ASAGQPNEKLF

d_gene: -
j_gene: TRBJ1-2
v_gene: TRBV6-1
abundance: many
CDR3aa: ASSEVGRILYGYT

d_gene: -
j_gene: TRBJ1-1
v_gene: TRBV30
abundance: once
CDR3aa: AWSHRVGAF

d_gene: -
j_gene: TRBJ1-3
v_gene: TRBV15
abundance: many
CDR3aa: ATSRPASGNTIY

d_gene: TRBD1
j_gene: TRBJ2-7
v_gene: TRBV10-3
abundance: many
CDR3aa: AISDRDRALSGQY

d_gene: -
j_gene: TRBJ1-4
v_gene: TRBV12-3/TRBV12-4
abundance: few
CDR3aa: ASTSRGDQVEKLF

d_gene: TRBD1
j_gene: TRBJ1-5
v_gene: TRBV12-3/TRBV12-4
abundance: many
CDR3aa: ASSFQGAAQPQH

d_gene: -
j_gene: TRBJ1-2
v_gene: TRBV27
abundance: -
CDR3aa: ASSSTDSPNYGYT

d_gene: TRBD2
j_gene: TRBJ2-5
v_gene: TRBV11-1
abundance: many
CDR3aa: ASSLASSGENKQETQY

d_gene: -
j_gene: TRBJ2-2
v_gene: TRBV27
abundance: few
CDR3aa: ASSPGTVANTGELF

d_gene: -
j_gene: TRBJ2-7
v_gene: TRBV4-1
abundance: -
CDR3aa: ASSPYTTGSYEQY

d_gene: TRBD1
j_gene: TRBJ1-1
v_gene: TRBV19
abundance: many
CDR3aa: ASSTGQGVLNTEAF

d_gene: -
j_gene: TRBJ1-3
v_gene: TRBV6-1
abundance: many
CDR3aa: ASRRGDSGNTIY

d_gene: -
j_gene: TRBJ1-2
v_gene: TRBV13
abundance: few
CDR3aa: ASSFYREAYGYT

d_gene: -
j_gene: TRBJ2-2
v_gene: TRBV5-1
abundance: -
CDR3aa: ASSPDPPVELF